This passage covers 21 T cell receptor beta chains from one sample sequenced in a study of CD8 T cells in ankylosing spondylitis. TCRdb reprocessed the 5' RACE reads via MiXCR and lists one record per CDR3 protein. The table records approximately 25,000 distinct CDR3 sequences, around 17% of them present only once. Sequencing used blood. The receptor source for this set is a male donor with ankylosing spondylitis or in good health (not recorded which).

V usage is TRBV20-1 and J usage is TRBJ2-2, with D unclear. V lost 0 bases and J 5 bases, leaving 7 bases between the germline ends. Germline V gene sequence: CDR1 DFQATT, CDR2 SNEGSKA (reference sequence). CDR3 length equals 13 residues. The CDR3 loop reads CSAREWGTGELFF. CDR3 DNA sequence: TGCAGTGCTAGAGAGTGGGGAACCGGGGAGCTGTTTTTT.

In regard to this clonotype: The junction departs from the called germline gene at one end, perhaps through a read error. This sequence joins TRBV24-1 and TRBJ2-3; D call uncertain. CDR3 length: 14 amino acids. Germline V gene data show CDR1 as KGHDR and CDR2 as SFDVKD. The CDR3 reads CTTSDHSSTDTQYF. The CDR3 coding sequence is TGTACCACCAGTGATCATTCTAGCACAGATACGCAGTATTTT.

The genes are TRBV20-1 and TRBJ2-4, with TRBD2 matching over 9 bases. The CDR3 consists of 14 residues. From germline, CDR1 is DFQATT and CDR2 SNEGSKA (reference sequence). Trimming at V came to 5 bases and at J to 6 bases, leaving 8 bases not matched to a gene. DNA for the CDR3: TGCAGTGCTGAGAAGGGACTAGCATTAAACATTCAGTACTTC. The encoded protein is CSAEKGLALNIQYF.

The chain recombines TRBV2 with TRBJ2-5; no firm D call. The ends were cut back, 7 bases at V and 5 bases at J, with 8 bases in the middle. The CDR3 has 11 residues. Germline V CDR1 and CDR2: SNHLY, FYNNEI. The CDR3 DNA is TGTGCCAGCAACATCTGGGAGACCCAGTACTTC. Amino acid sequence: CASNIWETQYF.

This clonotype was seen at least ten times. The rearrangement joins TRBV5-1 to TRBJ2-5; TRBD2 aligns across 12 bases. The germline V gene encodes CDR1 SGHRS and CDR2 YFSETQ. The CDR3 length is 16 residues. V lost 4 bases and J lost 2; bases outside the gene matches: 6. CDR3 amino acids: CASSDLAGGPQETQYF. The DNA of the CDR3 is TGCGCCAGCAGCGATCTAGCGGGAGGGCCGCAAGAGACCCAGTACTTC.

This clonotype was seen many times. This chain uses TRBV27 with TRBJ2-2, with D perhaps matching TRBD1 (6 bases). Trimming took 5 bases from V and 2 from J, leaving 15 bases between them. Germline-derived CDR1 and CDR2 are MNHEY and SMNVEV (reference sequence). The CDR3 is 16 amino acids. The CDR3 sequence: CASSETGLTNTGELFF. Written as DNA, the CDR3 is TGTGCCAGCAGTGAAACAGGGTTGACAAACACCGGGGAGCTGTTTTTT.

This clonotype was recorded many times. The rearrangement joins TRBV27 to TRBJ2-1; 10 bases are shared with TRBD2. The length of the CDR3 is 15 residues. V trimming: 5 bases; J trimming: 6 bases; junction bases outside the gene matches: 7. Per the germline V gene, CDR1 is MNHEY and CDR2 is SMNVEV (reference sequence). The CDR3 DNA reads TGTGCCAGCAGTCTATTAGCGGGAGGCATCAATGAGCAGTTCTTC. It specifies CASSLLAGGINEQFF.

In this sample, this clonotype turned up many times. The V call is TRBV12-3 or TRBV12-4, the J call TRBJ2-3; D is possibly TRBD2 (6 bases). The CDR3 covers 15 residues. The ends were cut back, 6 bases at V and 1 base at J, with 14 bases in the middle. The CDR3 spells CASSLLAYGTDTQYF. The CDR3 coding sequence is TGTGCCAGCAGCCTTCTAGCGTACGGCACAGATACGCAGTATTTT.

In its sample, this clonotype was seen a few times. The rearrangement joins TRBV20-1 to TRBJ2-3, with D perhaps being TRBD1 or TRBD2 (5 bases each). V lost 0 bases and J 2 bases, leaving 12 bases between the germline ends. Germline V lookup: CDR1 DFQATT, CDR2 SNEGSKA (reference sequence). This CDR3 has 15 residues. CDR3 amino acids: CSARDLGTSTDTQYF. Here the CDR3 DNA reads TGCAGTGCTAGAGATCTCGGGACCTCCACAGATACGCAGTATTTT.

Here the CDR3 reads CSALDRSPGELFF. CDR3 DNA: TGCAGTGCTTTAGACAGGAGTCCGGGGGAGCTGTTTTTT. The chain has TRBV20-1 and TRBJ2-2, with D possibly matching TRBD1 (6 bases). Germline CDR1 is DFQATT and CDR2 is SNEGSKA (reference sequence). V was clipped by 5 bases and J by 8 bases, with 15 bases between them. The CDR3 is made up of 13 amino acids.

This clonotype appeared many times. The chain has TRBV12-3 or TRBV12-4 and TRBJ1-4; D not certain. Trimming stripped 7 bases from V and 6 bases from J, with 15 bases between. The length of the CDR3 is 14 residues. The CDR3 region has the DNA TGTGCCAGCACCTTACGCAGAGGGTATGAAAAACTGTTTTTT. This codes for CASTLRRGYEKLFF.

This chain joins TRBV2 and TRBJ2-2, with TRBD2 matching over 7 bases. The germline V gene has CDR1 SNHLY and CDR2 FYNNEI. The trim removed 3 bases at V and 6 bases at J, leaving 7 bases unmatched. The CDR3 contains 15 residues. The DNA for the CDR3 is TGTGCCAGCAGTGATGGGAGGGTAATCCCCGGGGAGCTGTTTTTT. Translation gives CASSDGRVIPGELFF.

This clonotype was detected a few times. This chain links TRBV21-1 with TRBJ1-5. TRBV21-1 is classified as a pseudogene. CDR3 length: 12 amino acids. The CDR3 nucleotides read TGTGCCAGCAGCAAATGGAATCAGCCCCAGCATTTT. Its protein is CASSKWNQPQHF.

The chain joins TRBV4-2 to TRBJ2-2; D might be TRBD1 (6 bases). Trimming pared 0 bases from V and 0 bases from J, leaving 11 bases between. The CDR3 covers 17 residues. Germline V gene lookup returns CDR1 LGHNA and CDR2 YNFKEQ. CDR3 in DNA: TGTGCCAGCAGCCAAGATATAGGACAGACGAACACCGGGGAGCTGTTTTTT. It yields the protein CASSQDIGQTNTGELFF.

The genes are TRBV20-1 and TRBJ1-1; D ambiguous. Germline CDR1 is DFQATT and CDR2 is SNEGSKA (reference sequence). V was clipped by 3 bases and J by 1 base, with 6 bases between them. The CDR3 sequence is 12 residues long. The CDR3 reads CSASRENTEAFF. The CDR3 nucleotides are TGCAGTGCTAGTAGGGAGAACACTGAAGCTTTCTTT.

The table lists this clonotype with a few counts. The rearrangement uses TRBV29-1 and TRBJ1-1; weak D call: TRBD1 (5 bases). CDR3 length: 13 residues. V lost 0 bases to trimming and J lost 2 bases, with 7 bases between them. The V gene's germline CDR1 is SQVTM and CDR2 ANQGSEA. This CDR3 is CSVEETVNTEAFF. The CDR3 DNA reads TGCAGCGTTGAAGAGACAGTCAACACTGAAGCTTTCTTT.

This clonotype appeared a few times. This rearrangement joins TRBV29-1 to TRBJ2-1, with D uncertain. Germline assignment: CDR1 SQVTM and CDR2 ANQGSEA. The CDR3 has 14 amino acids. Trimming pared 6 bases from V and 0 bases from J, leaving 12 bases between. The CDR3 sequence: CSVLGSSSYNEQFF. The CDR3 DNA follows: TGCAGCGTCCTGGGGTCGAGCTCCTACAATGAGCAGTTCTTC.

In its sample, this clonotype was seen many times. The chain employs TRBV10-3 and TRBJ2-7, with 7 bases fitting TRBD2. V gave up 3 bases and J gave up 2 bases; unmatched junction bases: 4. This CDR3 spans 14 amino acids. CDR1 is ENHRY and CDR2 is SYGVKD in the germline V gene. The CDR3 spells CAISDRLAAYEQYF. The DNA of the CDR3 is TGTGCCATCAGTGATCGGCTAGCGGCCTACGAGCAGTACTTC.

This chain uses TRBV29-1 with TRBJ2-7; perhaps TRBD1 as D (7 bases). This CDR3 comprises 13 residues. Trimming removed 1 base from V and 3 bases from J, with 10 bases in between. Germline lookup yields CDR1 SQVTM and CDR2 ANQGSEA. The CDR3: CSVEGQGGYEQYF. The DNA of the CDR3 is TGCAGCGTTGAAGGCCAGGGGGGCTACGAGCAGTACTTC.

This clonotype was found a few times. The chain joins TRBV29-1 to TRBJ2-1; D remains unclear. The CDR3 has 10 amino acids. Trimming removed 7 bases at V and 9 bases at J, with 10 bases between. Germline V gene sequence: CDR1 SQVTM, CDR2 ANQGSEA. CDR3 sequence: CSARSGEQFF. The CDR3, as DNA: TGCAGCGCCAGGAGTGGTGAGCAGTTCTTC.

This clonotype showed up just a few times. CDR3 protein: CASSPGLGTYEQYV. CDR3 nucleotides: TGCGCCAGCAGCCCGGGCCTGGGCACCTACGAGCAGTACGTC. The chain employs TRBV5-1 and TRBJ2-7; D remains unclear. Trimming removed 4 bases at V and 2 bases at J, with 13 bases between. The CDR3 covers 14 residues. The germline gives CDR1 SGHRS, CDR2 YFSETQ.